The next 14 T cell receptor beta chains were all read from a single sample in a study of CD8+ T cells in alopecia areata (dated by TCRdb to the late 2010s). The library was built by means of the immunoSEQ multiplex PCR assay. RNA was extracted from all samples and reverse transcribed into cDNA as template for TCR sequencing. Drawn from immuneACCESS, this table holds only the in-frame rearrangements with V and J called that TCRdb kept. Clones are partly lost; checked studies trace under half to an unresolved V gene and leave the rest unexplained. A total of 200,000 to 250,000 clones appear in this sample, more than 55% of them only once. Roughly 5.3% of the sample belongs to the ten largest clones. Sequences were obtained from CD8+ T cells sorted from blood. The receptors stem from a human donor in good health.

The CDR3 protein is CASSSQRAAGTEAFF. CDR3 DNA: TGTGCCAGCAGTTCGCAGAGAGCGGCTGGGACTGAAGCTTTCTTT. V usage is TRBV6-1 and J usage is TRBJ1-1; D gene unclear. V was shortened by 5 bases and J by 5 bases, with 18 bases between the two germline ends. The CDR3 spans 15 residues. Germline V lookup: CDR1 MNHNS, CDR2 SASEGT.

The CDR3 here is CASSRDQGRVQPQHF. CDR3 DNA: TGTGCCAGTAGTAGAGATCAGGGGAGGGTTCAGCCCCAGCATTTT. The rearrangement joins TRBV19 to TRBJ1-5; perhaps TRBD1 as D (6 bases). The V gene's germline CDR1 is LNHDA and CDR2 SQIVND (reference sequence). This CDR3 is 15 amino acids long. V was pared by 4 bases and J by 6 bases, with 16 bases between.

The sample holds a few counts of this clone. The rearrangement uses TRBV29-1 and TRBJ2-5; 11 bases fit TRBD2. The CDR3 totals 15 residues. The germline V gene has CDR1 SQVTM and CDR2 ANQGSEA. V dropped 2 bases and J dropped 4; count of bases not matched to a gene: 6. CDR3 DNA sequence: TGCAGCGTTGAAAAGGCTAGCGGGGGGAGAGAGACCCAGTACTTC. The encoded protein is CSVEKASGGRETQYF.

V is TRBV7-9 and J is TRBJ2-7; D is unresolved. Germline V gene lookup returns CDR1 SEHNR and CDR2 FQNEAQ (reference sequence). The CDR3 sequence is 14 residues long. V was clipped by 4 bases and J by 0 bases, with 10 bases between them. For the CDR3, the DNA is TGTGCCAGCAGCTATCCGACACGCTCCTACGAGCAGTACTTC. This gives the protein CASSYPTRSYEQYF.

This clone has a handful of counts. The rearrangement uses TRBV5-1 and TRBJ2-5; D is perhaps TRBD1 or TRBD2 (5 bases each). V was pared by 2 bases and J by 2 bases, with 10 bases between. CDR1 is SGHRS, CDR2 YFSETQ, per germline. The CDR3 consists of 14 residues. The CDR3 here is CASSFSWGQETQYF. The DNA of the CDR3 is TGCGCCAGCAGCTTCTCGTGGGGGCAAGAGACCCAGTACTTC.

The chain recombines TRBV5-4 with TRBJ2-7, with D possibly TRBD1 on 6 matching bases. The CDR3 is made up of 14 amino acids. The V end was cut by 0 bases, the J end by 0 bases, with 7 bases between. Germline values: CDR1 SGHNT, CDR2 YYREEE (reference sequence). The CDR3 here is CASSLGRGSYEQYF. CDR3 DNA sequence: TGTGCCAGCAGCTTGGGCAGGGGCTCCTACGAGCAGTACTTC.

This clone was seen just once. At one boundary the junction diverges from the germline segment, which might be a read error. The genes are TRBV29-1 and TRBJ2-3; D possibly uses TRBD1 or TRBD2 (5 bases each). Germline CDR1 and CDR2: SQVTM and ANQGSEA. This CDR3 has 12 residues. The CDR3 is CGVERGADTQYF. In DNA form, the CDR3 reads TGCGGCGTTGAAAGGGGAGCGGATACGCAGTATTTT.

This clone came up a few times. The chain combines TRBV13 with TRBJ2-4; D not certain. The ends were cut back, 0 bases at V and 8 bases at J, with 5 bases in the middle. There are 12 residues in the CDR3. Germline CDR1 PRHDT, CDR2 FYEKMQ (reference sequence). CDR3 DNA sequence: TGTGCCAGCAGCTTAGGCCCAGACATTCAGTACTTC. It is translated as CASSLGPDIQYF. Full variable domain (rest looked up from reference TRBV13 and TRBJ2-4): AAGVIQSPRHLIKEKRETATLKCYPIPRHDTVYWYQQGPGQDPQFLISFYEKMQSDKGSIPDRFSAQQFSDYHSELNMSSLELGDSALYFCASSLGPDIQYFGAGTRLSVL.

The chain recombines TRBV7-9 with TRBJ2-5; unclear D gene. Per germline, CDR1 SEHNR and CDR2 FQNEAQ (reference sequence). V lost 4 bases and J lost 0, with 9 bases in between. CDR3 size: 14 residues. CDR3 residues: CASSYENNQETQYF. The CDR3, as DNA: TGTGCCAGCAGCTACGAGAACAACCAAGAGACCCAGTACTTC.

This clone turned up a few times. V usage is TRBV7-9 and J usage is TRBJ2-1, with D uncertain. Looked up from germline, CDR1 is SEHNR and CDR2 is FQNEAQ (reference sequence). The CDR3 is 12 residues long. With 4 bases removed from V and 5 bases from J, the gap between germline ends came to 6 bases. CDR3 residues: CASSYRDNEQFF. In DNA, the CDR3 is TGTGCCAGCAGCTACCGGGACAATGAGCAGTTCTTC.

The chain has TRBV5-1 and TRBJ1-1; D unresolved. Trimming removed 4 bases at V and 1 base at J, with 11 bases between. CDR1 and CDR2 (germline): SGHRS, YFSETQ. The CDR3 length is 14 residues. In DNA form, the CDR3 reads TGCGCCAGCAGCCCCTTTGGAGCGAACACTGAAGCTTTCTTT. Protein sequence: CASSPFGANTEAFF.

The chain couples TRBV5-6 to TRBJ1-6, with D uncertain. V gave up 4 bases and J gave up 0 bases, with 11 bases separating them. This CDR3 contains 16 residues. Germline V lookup: CDR1 SGHDT, CDR2 YYEEEE. The CDR3 reads CASSSTRSSYNSPLHF. Here the CDR3 DNA reads TGTGCCAGCAGCAGTACAAGGAGCTCCTATAATTCACCCCTCCACTTT.

The rearrangement uses TRBV6-1 and TRBJ1-2; 12 nucleotides match TRBD1. Germline trimming cut 6 bases from V and 8 bases from J; bases unmatched to any gene: 4. The CDR3 consists of 13 residues. The V gene's germline CDR1 is MNHNS and CDR2 SASEGT. The CDR3 protein is CASRGQGARGYTF. Written as DNA, the CDR3 is TGTGCCAGCAGGGGACAGGGGGCGCGCGGCTACACCTTC.

The CDR3 loop reads CASESGGNTEAFF. The CDR3 DNA reads as TGCGCCAGCGAATCCGGGGGGAACACTGAAGCTTTCTTT. The chain has TRBV4-1 and TRBJ1-1; a possible D gene is TRBD1 (5 bases). The length of the CDR3 is 13 residues. The V and J ends lost 8 bases and 1 base respectively, with 11 bases between them. The germline V gene encodes CDR1 MGHRA and CDR2 YSYEKL.